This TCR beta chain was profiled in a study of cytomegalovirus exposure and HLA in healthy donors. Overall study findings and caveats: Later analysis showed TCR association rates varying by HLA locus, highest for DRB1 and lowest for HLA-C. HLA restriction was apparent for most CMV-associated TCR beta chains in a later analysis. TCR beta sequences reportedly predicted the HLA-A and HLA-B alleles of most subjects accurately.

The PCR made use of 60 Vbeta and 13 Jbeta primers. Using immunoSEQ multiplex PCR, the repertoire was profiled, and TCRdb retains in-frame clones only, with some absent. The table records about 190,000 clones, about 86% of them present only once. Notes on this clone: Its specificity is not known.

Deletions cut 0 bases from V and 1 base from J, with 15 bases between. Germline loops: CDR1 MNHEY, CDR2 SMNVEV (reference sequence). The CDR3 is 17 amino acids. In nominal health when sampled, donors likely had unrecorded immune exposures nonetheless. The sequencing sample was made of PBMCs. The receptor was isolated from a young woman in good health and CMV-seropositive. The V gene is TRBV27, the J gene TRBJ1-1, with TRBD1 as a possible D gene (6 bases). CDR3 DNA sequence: TGTGCCAGCAGTTTATCTGGGCAGGGGTTATGGAACACTGAAGCTTTCTTT. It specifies CASSLSGQGLWNTEAFF.